What follows are 28 T cell receptor beta chains derived from one specimen sequenced in a study of shared clonotypes between healthy human individuals. This table comes from immunoSEQ multiplex PCR, and its TCRdb copy is limited to in-frame clones, with some not included. The sample has approximately 2,000,000 clones; less than 95% are singletons. The material sequenced was naive CD4+ T cells from PBMCs. Stated subset: CD45RA+ positively selected. The receptors were sampled from a man between 18 and 35 years old in good health. Some clones in this sample may be carry-over from other donors' samples.

V is TRBV4-3 and J is TRBJ1-2; D perhaps matches TRBD1 (6 bases). From germline, CDR1 is LGHNA and CDR2 YSLEER. The CDR3 has 13 residues. Between the trimmed V and J ends, which lost 0 bases and 8 bases, there was a span of 10 bases. The CDR3 loop reads CASSQEQGSGYTF. The DNA of the CDR3 is TGCGCCAGCAGCCAAGAACAGGGAAGCGGCTACACCTTC.

In its sample, this clone was seen once. Other nucleotide sequences in the sample specify the same CDR3. The CDR3 bases are TGTGCCAGCAGTCGGGGGAACTATGGCTACACCTTC. Translation: CASSRGNYGYTF. The chain uses TRBV28 and TRBJ1-2; D may be TRBD1 (5 bases). Trimming took off 5 bases at V and 2 bases at J, with 6 bases between the two ends. Germline V gene sequence: CDR1 MDHEN, CDR2 SYDVKM. This CDR3 comprises 12 residues.

In this sample, this clone turned up once. The chain links TRBV9 to TRBJ2-1, with 12 bases aligning to TRBD2. J lost 2 bases, V lost 3 bases, and 6 bases had no gene match. Germline lookup yields CDR1 SGDLS and CDR2 YYNGEE. This CDR3 is built from 17 residues. CDR3 region: CASSGRTSGDTYNEQFF. The CDR3 DNA reads as TGTGCCAGCAGCGGAAGGACTAGCGGGGACACCTACAATGAGCAGTTCTTC.

The chain recombines TRBV11-2 with TRBJ2-1, with TRBD2 matching over 13 bases. The V gene end was trimmed by 5 bases and the J gene end by 9 bases; junction bases not matched to a gene: 4. Germline CDR1 reads SGHAT; CDR2 reads FQNNGV. The CDR3 has 14 residues. CDR3 bases: TGTGCCAGCAGCCAAACTAGCGGGAGGGTTGAGCAGTTCTTC. Translation: CASSQTSGRVEQFF.

The gene calls are TRBV28 and TRBJ1-4; weak D call: TRBD1 (6 bases). The germline V gene has CDR1 MDHEN and CDR2 SYDVKM. V gave up 5 bases and J gave up 8 bases, with 24 bases separating them. The CDR3 totals 17 residues. The CDR3 DNA sequence: TGTGCCAGCAGTCCCCCATCATCGGGCAGGGGATGGGAAAAACTGTTTTTT. Its translation: CASSPPSSGRGWEKLFF. Full variable domain (missing parts from reference TRBV28 and TRBJ1-4): DVKVTQSSRYLVKRTGEKVFLECVQDMDHENMFWYRQDPGLGLRLIYFSYDVKMKEKGDIPEGYSVSREKKERFSLILESASTNQTSMYLCASSPPSSGRGWEKLFFGSGTQLSVL.

The rearrangement uses TRBV7-9 and TRBJ1-2, with 9 bases aligning to TRBD1. The CDR3 covers 15 residues. Germline assignment: CDR1 SEHNR and CDR2 FQNEAQ (reference sequence). J lost 7 bases, V lost 1 base, and 7 bases had no gene match. The CDR3 bases are TGTGCCAGCAGCTTAGTCGACAGGGGGGGAAGTGGCTACACCTTC. It yields the protein CASSLVDRGGSGYTF. The full variable domain, with the rest looked up from reference TRBV7-9 and TRBJ1-2, is DTGVSQNPRHKITKRGQNVTFRCDPISEHNRLYWYRQTLGQGPEFLTYFQNEAQLEKSRLLSDRFSAERPKGSFSTLEIQRTEQGDSAMYLCASSLVDRGGSGYTFGSGTRLTVV.

The chain joins TRBV19 to TRBJ2-2; weak D call: TRBD1 (6 bases). CDR1 and CDR2 (germline): LNHDA, SQIVND (reference sequence). This CDR3 region has 15 residues. V was shortened by 5 bases and J by 4 bases, with 14 bases between the two germline ends. CDR3 region: CASSRRGGITGELFF. CDR3 coding DNA: TGTGCCAGTAGTCGAAGAGGGGGAATCACCGGGGAGCTGTTTTTT.

The chain is built from TRBV28 and TRBJ1-5, with D possibly being TRBD1 (6 bases). The germline gives CDR1 MDHEN, CDR2 SYDVKM. The CDR3 length is 17 residues. Trimming pared 4 bases from V and 0 bases from J, leaving 16 bases between. The CDR3 DNA follows: TGTGCCAGCAGTTCACCCTCAGGGGCCTATAGCAATCAGCCCCAGCATTTT. Residues: CASSSPSGAYSNQPQHF.

This sequence joins TRBV5-1 and TRBJ1-1; weak D call: TRBD1 (5 bases). CDR1 SGHRS and CDR2 YFSETQ come from the germline V gene. The CDR3 is 14 amino acids. The V end was cut by 2 bases, the J end by 5 bases, with 13 bases between. CDR3 loop: CASSFYGGETEAFF. The CDR3 DNA is TGCGCCAGCAGCTTTTATGGGGGTGAGACTGAAGCTTTCTTT.

This rearrangement joins TRBV7-9 to TRBJ2-2; 16 nucleotides agree with TRBD2. Per the germline V gene, CDR1 is SEHNR and CDR2 is FQNEAQ (reference sequence). The junction had 8 bases not matched to a gene; V was cut back by 5 bases and J by 5 bases. The CDR3 consists of 18 residues. This CDR3 reads CASSPGLAGGSRTGELFF. In DNA, the CDR3 is TGTGCCAGCAGCCCGGGACTAGCGGGAGGGTCACGTACCGGGGAGCTGTTTTTT.

The V call is TRBV5-1, the J call TRBJ2-1; TRBD2 matches at 11 bases. CDR1 and CDR2 from the germline V gene are SGHRS and YFSETQ. With 4 bases clipped from V and 7 bases from J, the junction kept 1 base outside the gene matches. The CDR3 totals 13 residues. The CDR3 sequence: CASSGTSGNEQFF. The CDR3 DNA follows: TGCGCCAGCAGCGGGACTAGCGGTAATGAGCAGTTCTTC.

With regard to this clone: Other nucleotide sequences from this sample produce the same CDR3. The V call is TRBV5-1, the J call TRBJ1-3; 7 bases are shared with TRBD1. The CDR3 consists of 14 residues. Germline V CDR1 and CDR2: SGHRS, YFSETQ. With V trimmed by 4 bases and J by 2 bases, 3 bases remained unmatched. The CDR3 region is CASSTGTAGNTIYF. CDR3 DNA: TGCGCCAGCAGCACAGGGACAGCTGGAAACACCATATATTTT.

The V and J genes are TRBV5-1 and TRBJ2-3, with D maybe TRBD2 (7 bases). The germline V gene encodes CDR1 SGHRS and CDR2 YFSETQ. The CDR3 has 15 amino acids. The V and J ends lost 4 bases and 1 base respectively, with 13 bases between them. CDR3 protein: CASSQGGGRTDTQYF. In DNA form, the CDR3 reads TGCGCCAGCAGCCAAGGGGGAGGGCGCACAGATACGCAGTATTTT.

This sequence joins TRBV11-2 and TRBJ2-7, with D perhaps matching TRBD2 (6 bases). Trimming removed 5 bases from V and 2 bases from J, with 19 bases in between. Germline V gene sequence: CDR1 SGHAT, CDR2 FQNNGV. This CDR3 comprises 16 residues. This chain's CDR3 is CASSPGGGLNPYEQYF. The CDR3 nucleotides are TGTGCCAGCAGCCCCGGGGGAGGCCTAAACCCCTACGAGCAGTACTTC.

The chain links TRBV2 to TRBJ1-1, with 8 bases lining up with TRBD1. Germline-derived CDR1 and CDR2 are SNHLY and FYNNEI. CDR3 size: 15 residues. V trimming: 6 bases; J trimming: 6 bases; junction bases outside the gene matches: 12. The CDR3 region is CASSPIAGGKAEAFF. In nucleotides, the CDR3 is TGTGCCAGCAGCCCCATTGCAGGGGGCAAGGCTGAAGCTTTCTTT.

This sequence joins TRBV11-3 and TRBJ2-3; 8 bases map to TRBD1. Germline lookup yields CDR1 SGHNT and CDR2 YENEEA. The CDR3 is made up of 15 amino acids. The ends lost 5 bases at V and 0 bases at J; junction bases unmatched: 4. The chain's CDR3 is CASSTRQGSTDTQYF. CDR3 nucleotides: TGTGCCAGCAGCACCCGACAGGGGAGCACAGATACGCAGTATTTT.

The chain couples TRBV4-1 to TRBJ1-2, with TRBD1 as a possible D gene (6 bases). The CDR3 is 16 amino acids. The germline V and J ends were trimmed by 4 bases and 2 bases, with 17 bases remaining between them. CDR1 and CDR2 from the germline V gene are MGHRA and YSYEKL. The CDR3 sequence is CASSPSGADTNYGYTF. CDR3 sequence (DNA): TGCGCCAGCAGCCCTTCAGGGGCTGACACCAACTATGGCTACACCTTC.

The chain combines TRBV6-1 with TRBJ1-4; 8 bases line up with TRBD1. J lost 0 bases, V lost 7 bases, and 1 base had no gene match. CDR3 length equals 14 residues. The germline gives CDR1 MNHNS, CDR2 SASEGT. CDR3 DNA: TGTGCCAGCATGACAGGGGCAACTAATGAAAAACTGTTTTTT. Its translation: CASMTGATNEKLFF.

The chain links TRBV28 to TRBJ1-5, with D unclear. Trimming removed 2 bases at V and 2 bases at J, with 7 bases between. This CDR3 is built from 14 residues. In germline, CDR1 is MDHEN, CDR2 SYDVKM. The CDR3 sequence: CASSLETGNQPQHF. The DNA of the CDR3 is TGTGCCAGCAGTTTAGAGACCGGCAATCAGCCCCAGCATTTT.

The J gene is TRBJ2-7, the V gene TRBV2, with 7 bases matching TRBD1. V was clipped by 11 bases and J by 1 base; unmatched bases: 11. The germline CDR1 and CDR2 sequences are SNHLY and FYNNEI. There are 14 residues in the CDR3. Here the CDR3 DNA reads TGTGCCGGACAGGAAGGGACGGGATCCTACGAGCAGTACTTC. Its protein product is CAGQEGTGSYEQYF.

The chain has TRBV5-6 and TRBJ2-1; 9 bases line up with TRBD2. The J segment lost 2 bases and the V segment lost 4 bases, leaving 7 bases of the junction unmatched. The germline CDR1 and CDR2 sequences are SGHDT and YYEEEE. The length of the CDR3 is 16 residues. This CDR3 reads CASSPLQRGAYNEQFF. In DNA, the CDR3 is TGTGCCAGCAGCCCACTTCAGCGGGGGGCCTACAATGAGCAGTTCTTC.

The chain links TRBV7-9 to TRBJ1-4; 7 bases are a match to TRBD1. CDR3 length: 15 residues. Germline-derived CDR1 and CDR2 are SEHNR and FQNEAQ (reference sequence). V gave up 5 bases and J gave up 7 bases; unmatched junction bases: 10. The CDR3 DNA follows: TGTGCCAGCAGCCGTGAGACAGGGTTGGGTGAAAAACTGTTTTTT. Its protein is CASSRETGLGEKLFF.

This rearrangement joins TRBV28 to TRBJ1-1, with D perhaps TRBD1 (5 bases). V lost 3 bases to trimming and J lost 8 bases, with 10 bases between them. Germline lookup yields CDR1 MDHEN and CDR2 SYDVKM. The CDR3 loop spans 12 amino acids. As DNA, the CDR3 is TGTGCCAGCAGTTTTCTTCAGGGCGAAGCTTTCTTT. It specifies CASSFLQGEAFF.

The chain combines TRBV5-1 with TRBJ2-5; D call uncertain. Trimming removed 0 bases from V and 2 bases from J, with 8 bases in between. Germline loops: CDR1 SGHRS, CDR2 YFSETQ. CDR3 length: 14 amino acids. CDR3 sequence: CASSLGNVQETQYF. The CDR3 bases are TGCGCCAGCAGCTTGGGTAACGTACAAGAGACCCAGTACTTC.

The chain carries TRBV7-2 and TRBJ1-4, with D possibly TRBD1 on 5 matching bases. The germline V gene encodes CDR1 SGHTA and CDR2 FQGNSA. The CDR3 consists of 16 residues. V lost 3 bases, J lost 2 bases, and 13 bases lay in between. CDR3 loop: CASSFLGLTTNEKLFF. The DNA for the CDR3 is TGTGCCAGCAGCTTTCTGGGGCTGACTACTAATGAAAAACTGTTTTTT.

V gene TRBV7-2 combines with J gene TRBJ2-7; D could derive from TRBD1 or TRBD2 (6 bases each). The CDR3 extends over 16 amino acids. V was shortened by 1 base and J by 2 bases, with 15 bases between the two germline ends. Germline-derived CDR1 and CDR2 are SGHTA and FQGNSA. CDR3 nucleotide sequence: TGTGCCAGCAGCTTAGGTCCGACTAGGACAGCCTACGAGCAGTACTTC. Amino acid sequence: CASSLGPTRTAYEQYF.

There are a few counts of this clone. The chain couples TRBV6-5 to TRBJ1-5; no reliable D call. This CDR3 comprises 14 residues. Germline V gives CDR1 MNHEY, CDR2 SVGAGI. V lost 5 bases to trimming and J lost 4 bases, with 12 bases between them. The CDR3 region is CASSRGIENQPQHF. The CDR3 nucleotides read TGTGCCAGCAGTCGGGGAATAGAGAATCAGCCCCAGCATTTT.

With regard to this clone: The same CDR3 can be traced to other DNA sequences in this sample. The chain is built from TRBV5-1 and TRBJ2-2, with TRBD1 identical over 7 bases. With 0 bases clipped from V and 4 bases from J, the junction kept 3 bases outside the gene matches. CDR3 length: 15 amino acids. Germline V gives CDR1 SGHRS, CDR2 YFSETQ. CDR3 sequence: CASSLETGSTGELFF. The CDR3 DNA sequence: TGCGCCAGCAGCTTGGAGACAGGGAGCACCGGGGAGCTGTTTTTT.